This T cell receptor (beta chain) was obtained from a study of cytomegalovirus exposure and HLA in healthy donors. Findings of the study overall: In a later analysis, specific HLA alleles were associated with approximately 17,000 TCR beta sequences at a 0.05 false discovery rate.

PCR involved 60 Vbeta and 13 Jbeta primers. This table comes from immunoSEQ multiplex PCR, and its TCRdb copy is limited to in-frame clones, with some not included. Its listing shows 70,000 or so clones. A remark on this clone: As yet, its antigen is unknown.

This CDR3 comprises 15 residues. J lost 5 bases, V lost 3 bases, and 9 bases had no gene match. Germline V CDR1 and CDR2: SGDLS, YYNGEE. J is TRBJ2-3 and V is TRBV9; 7 positions agree with TRBD2. Sequenced input: PBMCs. The TCR was taken from a boy aged 10-17 years in good health and CMV-seronegative. The CDR3 region is CASSEVPLAGDTQYF. CDR3 DNA: TGTGCCAGCAGCGAAGTCCCCTTAGCGGGAGATACGCAGTATTTT.